Below, 18 T cell receptor beta chains from the same sample are listed, as sequenced in a study of Graves' ophthalmopathy and Graves' hyperthyroidism. CDR3 regions of TCR beta were amplified from RNA transcripts. Following a first-round RT-PCR that used HTBI primers, a second-round multiplex PCR was carried out. TCRdb used MiXCR to reprocess the multiplex PCR reads, holding one entry per CDR3 protein. The sample contains 40,000 or so distinct CDR3 sequences, 50% of which appear only once. Sequenced material: peripheral blood. The source of these receptors is an adult woman with stable Graves' hyperthyroidism.

This clonotype was counted many times. The CDR3 sequence is CASRQTGYEKLFF. CDR3 bases: TGTGCCAGCAGACAGACAGGGTACGAAAAACTGTTTTTT. This chain uses TRBV12-3 or TRBV12-4 with TRBJ1-4; 7 bases are shared with TRBD1. V trimming: 6 bases; J trimming: 8 bases; junction bases outside the gene matches: 6. This CDR3 comprises 13 residues.

The sample holds many counts of this clonotype. The V and J genes are TRBV29-1 and TRBJ2-5, with TRBD2 matching 11 bases. The V gene's germline CDR1 is SQVTM and CDR2 ANQGSEA. This CDR3 contains 16 residues. V trimming: 5 bases; J trimming: 4 bases; junction bases outside the gene matches: 12. The CDR3 loop reads CSVSKGLAAAGETQYF. The CDR3 bases are TGCAGCGTTTCTAAGGGACTAGCGGCAGCGGGAGAGACCCAGTACTTC.

The J gene is TRBJ1-5, the V gene TRBV2; perhaps TRBD1 as D (6 bases). This CDR3 is 14 amino acids long. The ends were cut back, 4 bases at V and 3 bases at J, with 10 bases in the middle. The V gene's germline CDR1 is SNHLY and CDR2 FYNNEI. The CDR3, as DNA: TGTGCCAGCAGTGGTGGACAGTTCAATCAGCCCCAGCATTTT. This encodes CASSGGQFNQPQHF.

In regard to this clonotype: A read error is possible here, since a much larger clone lies one base away. This chain uses TRBV4-1 with TRBJ2-3; no clear D. Germline V gives CDR1 MGHRA, CDR2 YSYEKL. The V gene lost 0 bases and the J gene lost 6 bases, with 7 bases spanning the gap. CDR3 size: 13 residues. CDR3 protein: CASSQDAVDTQYF. In nucleotides, the CDR3 is TGCGCCAGCAGCCAAGACGCAGTTGATACGCAGTATTTT.

This clonotype was observed at least ten times. The chain recombines TRBV28 with TRBJ2-7; D unclear. The CDR3 is 12 residues long. Trimming removed 3 bases at V and 6 bases at J, with 9 bases between. In germline, CDR1 is MDHEN, CDR2 SYDVKM. CDR3 DNA: TGTGCCAGCAGTTTCCTCCCCCTCGAGCAGTACTTC. Protein sequence: CASSFLPLEQYF.

As to this clonotype: Compared with germline, one end of the junction differs, possibly owing to a read error. This chain uses TRBV7-8 with TRBJ1-2, with unresolved D. Germline-derived CDR1 and CDR2 are SGHVS and FQNEAQ. The length of the CDR3 is 14 residues. As DNA, the CDR3 is TGTGCCAGCAGCTCCGCGGACCACTCAAGCGGCTGCACCTTC. It is translated as CASSSADHSSGCTF.

V usage is TRBV9 and J usage is TRBJ1-6; maybe TRBD1 (6 bases). V was pared by 1 base and J by 6 bases, with 8 bases between. CDR1 and CDR2 (germline): SGDLS, YYNGEE. CDR3 length: 14 amino acids. CDR3 region: CASSVTGSNSPLHF. CDR3 bases: TGTGCCAGCAGCGTAACAGGGTCTAATTCACCCCTCCACTTT.

The chain is built from TRBV20-1 and TRBJ1-5; 7 positions match TRBD1. V was clipped by 5 bases and J by 4 bases; unmatched bases: 8. The CDR3 runs to 14 residues. Germline CDR1 DFQATT, CDR2 SNEGSKA (reference sequence). Written as DNA, the CDR3 is TGCAGTGCTGTAACCGGGACAGCGAATCAGCCCCAGCATTTT. Encoded protein: CSAVTGTANQPQHF.

The chain carries TRBV10-3 and TRBJ1-5; 9 bases are shared with TRBD1. CDR3 length: 13 amino acids. J lost 7 bases, V lost 6 bases, and 4 bases had no gene match. Germline values: CDR1 ENHRY, CDR2 SYGVKD. The CDR3 DNA follows: TGTGCCATCAGCTCGGACAGGGGCCAGCCCCAGCATTTT. It codes for CAISSDRGQPQHF.

This clonotype was observed many times. The chain joins TRBV12-5 to TRBJ2-2; the D is unclear. The CDR3 length is 14 residues. CDR1 and CDR2 from the germline V gene are LGHNT and FRNRAP. Trimming pared 5 bases from V and 4 bases from J, leaving 11 bases between. Written as DNA, the CDR3 is TGTGCTAGTGGTCTTCCGGCCGTCACCGGGGAGCTGTTTTTT. It is translated as CASGLPAVTGELFF.

This chain links TRBV5-1 with TRBJ2-7, with 9 bases aligning to TRBD1. From germline, CDR1 is SGHRS and CDR2 YFSETQ. The V gene end was trimmed by 3 bases and the J gene end by 3 bases; junction bases not matched to a gene: 10. The CDR3 has 16 amino acids. The CDR3 DNA follows: TGCGCCAGCAGCTCGGGGGGCGGGACAGGGAACTACGAGCAGTACTTC. Translating it yields CASSSGGGTGNYEQYF.

The V call is TRBV29-1, the J call TRBJ1-1; 10 bases are shared with TRBD1. The CDR3 runs to 13 residues. V shed 7 bases and J 1 base; nucleotides not matched to a gene: 3. Germline assignment: CDR1 SQVTM and CDR2 ANQGSEA. The CDR3 DNA is TGCAGCGCCGGGGACAGGGGGAACACTGAAGCTTTCTTT. Protein sequence: CSAGDRGNTEAFF.

This clonotype was observed a handful of times. The CDR3 region is CASSAGTGSNQPQHF. The CDR3 DNA sequence: TGTGCCAGTAGTGCTGGGACAGGGAGCAATCAGCCCCAGCATTTT. This chain connects TRBV19 to TRBJ1-5; 9 bases match TRBD1. The CDR3 has 15 residues. V lost 5 bases and J lost 1; bases outside the gene matches: 3. Germline CDR1 reads LNHDA; CDR2 reads SQIVND (reference sequence).

There are many counts of this clonotype. CDR3 in DNA: TGTGCCAGTAGTATAGGACAGGCGGTTGGTGAAAAACTGTTTTTT. Protein: CASSIGQAVGEKLFF. The chain carries TRBV19 and TRBJ1-4; possible D gene TRBD1, 6 bases. Trimming left V 1 base short and J 7 bases short, with 13 bases between. This CDR3 comprises 15 residues. The germline gives CDR1 LNHDA, CDR2 SQIVND (reference sequence).

The genes are TRBV20-1 and TRBJ1-2; 7 positions match TRBD1. The CDR3 contains 14 residues. CDR1 is DFQATT and CDR2 is SNEGSKA in the germline V gene (reference sequence). Trimming at V came to 0 bases and at J to 5 bases, leaving 6 bases not matched to a gene. CDR3 amino acids: CSAREPGRGYGYTF. In DNA, the CDR3 is TGCAGTGCTAGAGAGCCGGGCAGGGGGTATGGCTACACCTTC.

A note on this clonotype: Given a much more abundant clone one base away, this may be a read error. This chain links TRBV6-5 with TRBJ1-3; 7 positions agree with TRBD1. The length of the CDR3 is 17 residues. Germline CDR1 and CDR2: MNHEY and SVGAGI. CDR3 protein: CATRVGGRGISGNTMYF. In DNA form, the CDR3 reads TGTGCCACCAGGGTGGGCGGCAGGGGGATTTCTGGAAACACCATGTATTTT.

At least ten counts were recorded for this clonotype. The gene calls are TRBV7-9 and TRBJ2-7; TRBD1 matches at 9 bases. This CDR3 comprises 14 residues. Germline V lookup: CDR1 SEHNR, CDR2 FQNEAQ (reference sequence). Unmatched junction bases numbered 6, after V lost 2 bases and J lost 7 bases. The CDR3 coding sequence is TGTGCCAGCAGCTTATACCGGACAGGGGCGGAGCAGTACTTC. Translation gives CASSLYRTGAEQYF.

This clonotype was observed a few times. The chain employs TRBV20-1 and TRBJ2-2; 11 bases are shared with TRBD2. CDR3 length equals 14 residues. Germline V gives CDR1 DFQATT, CDR2 SNEGSKA (reference sequence). V lost 7 bases, J lost 6 bases, and 7 bases stayed unmatched. CDR3 residues: CSVTSGSVAGELFF. The CDR3 DNA sequence: TGCAGTGTCACTAGCGGGAGTGTAGCCGGGGAGCTGTTTTTT.